The 10 T cell receptor beta chains listed next were all sequenced from one sample in a study of control samples from healthy donors and cancer patients. TCRdb keeps only in-frame clones here, not all; method: immunoSEQ multiplex PCR. The table has around 150,000 clones, around 90% seen once; the top ten hold more than 10%. Sequencing was done on a sample of blood. The receptors here all came from a man aged 25-40 years in good health.

This clone was recorded a few times. The CDR3 here is CASSIGGFNNSPLHF. CDR3 coding DNA: TGTGCCAGTAGTATAGGGGGCTTTAATAATTCACCCCTCCACTTT. The genes are TRBV19 and TRBJ1-6; the D gene is possibly TRBD1 (5 bases). V was pared by 1 base and J by 5 bases, with 9 bases between. Germline loops: CDR1 LNHDA, CDR2 SQIVND (reference sequence). The CDR3 totals 15 residues.

The V gene is TRBV3-1 (or the pseudogene TRBV3-2), the J gene TRBJ1-5, with D uncertain. V dropped 4 bases and J dropped 1 base, with 14 bases sitting between them. The CDR3 runs to 16 residues. Germline-derived CDR1 and CDR2 are LGHDT and YNNKEL (reference sequence). As DNA, the CDR3 is TGTGCCAGCAGCCTTCACCCATACCCCAGCAATCAGCCCCAGCATTTT. Translated, it gives CASSLHPYPSNQPQHF.

The chain recombines TRBV27 with TRBJ2-1, with 8 bases matching TRBD2. CDR3 length equals 15 residues. CDR1 is MNHEY, CDR2 SMNVEV, per germline (reference sequence). After removal of 6 bases from V and 15 bases from J, the junction contained 19 bases not matched to a gene. The CDR3 reads CASRPSGSPTMSPFF. Here the CDR3 DNA reads TGTGCCAGCAGACCCAGCGGGAGCCCTACAATGAGTCCGTTCTTC.

J is TRBJ1-5 and V is TRBV6-2 or TRBV6-3, with 7 bases matching TRBD1. Germline CDR1 is MNHEY and CDR2 is SVGEGT. The CDR3 spans 16 residues. J gave up 6 bases and V 6 bases, and 14 bases lay outside the gene matches. DNA for the CDR3: TGTGCCAGCAGCAAGATCGAGGGGGCTCTGGGTCAGCCCCAGCATTTT. Translated, it gives CASSKIEGALGQPQHF.

The rearrangement uses TRBV28 and TRBJ2-7; no clear D. The CDR3 length is 13 residues. V shed 4 bases and J shed 6 bases, with 13 bases lying between them. In germline, CDR1 is MDHEN, CDR2 SYDVKM. CDR3 in amino acids: CASSSNSFGEQYF. The CDR3 coding sequence is TGTGCCAGCAGTTCCAATTCGTTTGGCGAGCAGTACTTC.

The chain has TRBV5-4 and TRBJ1-1; perhaps TRBD1 as D (5 bases). There are 13 residues in the CDR3. Germline CDR1 is SGHNT and CDR2 is YYREEE (reference sequence). V lost 2 bases to trimming and J lost 7 bases, with 12 bases between them. The chain's CDR3 is CASSFGTPREAFF. Written as DNA, the CDR3 is TGTGCCAGCAGCTTCGGGACTCCCCGTGAAGCTTTCTTT.

V gene TRBV5-6 combines with J gene TRBJ1-5; D not certain. The germline CDR1 and CDR2 sequences are SGHDT and YYEEEE. V was shortened by 0 bases and J by 0 bases, with 10 bases between the two germline ends. The CDR3 length is 16 residues. The CDR3 is CASSLGAPNSNQPQHF. The CDR3 region has the DNA TGTGCCAGCAGCTTGGGGGCTCCAAATAGCAATCAGCCCCAGCATTTT.

The chain recombines TRBV5-1 with TRBJ2-5, with TRBD1 identical over 8 bases. CDR3 length: 14 amino acids. Germline lookup yields CDR1 SGHRS and CDR2 YFSETQ. Losses at the gene ends were 2 bases for V and 6 bases for J; bases not matched to a gene: 6. The CDR3 DNA reads TGCGCCAGCAGCTTAATGACAGGGGCACAGACCCAGTACTTC. Its protein is CASSLMTGAQTQYF. Full variable domain (remainder filled in from reference TRBV5-1 and TRBJ2-5): KAGVTQTPRYLIKTRGQQVTLSCSPISGHRSVSWYQQTPGQGLQFLFEYFSETQRNKGNFPGRFSGRQFSNSRSEMNVSTLELGDSALYLCASSLMTGAQTQYFGPGTRLLVL.

The chain carries TRBV19 and TRBJ1-3; D is uncertain. There are 15 residues in the CDR3. Germline values: CDR1 LNHDA, CDR2 SQIVND (reference sequence). V was shortened by 1 base and J by 4 bases, with 11 bases between the two germline ends. The CDR3 sequence is CASSIARVSGNTIYF. The CDR3 DNA reads as TGTGCCAGTAGTATAGCACGGGTATCGGGAAACACCATATATTTT.

In regard to this clone: At the DNA level, this CDR3 is encoded by other sequences in the same sample as well. This chain joins TRBV7-2 and TRBJ1-3; D not resolved. The germline V and J ends were trimmed by 1 base and 0 bases, with 4 bases remaining between them. There are 14 residues in the CDR3. Germline-derived CDR1 and CDR2 are SGHTA and FQGNSA. CDR3 in amino acids: CASSLGGSGNTIYF. The CDR3 DNA reads TGTGCCAGCAGCTTAGGGGGCTCTGGAAACACCATATATTTT.